This T cell receptor (beta chain) was obtained from a study of blood T cell repertoires in COVID-19. Germline values: CDR1 LGHDT, CDR2 YNNKEL (reference sequence). Trimming took 4 bases from V and 1 from J; bases not matched to a gene: 10. The length of the CDR3 is 17 residues. The data were produced by immunoSEQ multiplex PCR, yet TCRdb's version contains in-frame clones alone and is incomplete. The sample carries roughly 38,000 clones, over 80% recorded once. This receptor was identified in a woman in her 70s with acute or convalescent COVID-19. Sequenced: peripheral blood. The J gene is TRBJ2-1, the V gene TRBV3-1 (or the pseudogene TRBV3-2); 7 positions match TRBD1. The CDR3 is CASSPPDRFNSYNEQFF. DNA for the CDR3: TGTGCCAGCAGCCCCCCGGACAGGTTCAATTCCTACAATGAGCAGTTCTTC.